What follows are 5 T cell receptor beta chains derived from one specimen sequenced in a study of OX40 agonist ivuxolimab in advanced cancers. Here immunoSEQ multiplex PCR was the method, and the copy in TCRdb shows in-frame clones only, minus some. Among around 74,000 clones listed, 65% to 90% were seen once. Source: CD4+ or CD8+ T cells sorted from blood, taken in a trial of the OX40 agonist ivuxolimab. These receptors all come from an adult with an advanced solid tumor such as melanoma, head and neck, liver or kidney cancer.

The chain links TRBV5-4 to TRBJ1-2; 8 bases are a match to TRBD1. The junction had 7 bases not matched to a gene; V was cut back by 4 bases and J by 5 bases. Germline V gene lookup returns CDR1 SGHNT and CDR2 YYREEE (reference sequence). This CDR3 is 14 amino acids long. The DNA of the CDR3 is TGTGCCAGCAGCCCATGGGACAGGACTTATGGCTACACCTTC. Translated: CASSPWDRTYGYTF.

The chain links TRBV19 to TRBJ2-5; D tentatively fits TRBD1 or TRBD2 (5 bases each). Germline CDR1 LNHDA, CDR2 SQIVND (reference sequence). V was pared by 1 base and J by 2 bases, with 11 bases between. The CDR3 consists of 15 residues. The DNA for the CDR3 is TGTGCCAGTAGTATAGGAGGGACCTTACAAGAGACCCAGTACTTC. Amino acids: CASSIGGTLQETQYF.

As regards this clone: Other nucleotide sequences from this sample produce the same CDR3. This chain joins TRBV5-6 and TRBJ2-5; the match to TRBD1 covers 8 bases. Germline loops: CDR1 SGHDT, CDR2 YYEEEE. The junction had 8 bases not matched to a gene; V was cut back by 2 bases and J by 5 bases. This CDR3 has 15 residues. CDR3 nucleotide sequence: TGTGCCAGCAGCTTTTCAGGGGGCTTAGGGGAGACCCAGTACTTC. This gives the protein CASSFSGGLGETQYF.

The rearrangement joins TRBV7-8 to TRBJ1-1; tentatively, D is TRBD1 (5 bases). The CDR3 has 15 amino acids. V lost 6 bases and J 5 bases, leaving 19 bases between the germline ends. Per germline, CDR1 SGHVS and CDR2 FQNEAQ. The CDR3 DNA sequence: TGTGCCAGCAGTGCCCACCCGGGGGTGGGAACTGAAGCTTTCTTT. Translating it yields CASSAHPGVGTEAFF.

The chain links TRBV7-6 to TRBJ1-4; D is perhaps TRBD1 (5 bases). Trimming cost V 0 bases and J 8 bases, with 16 bases left between them. CDR1 is SGHVS, CDR2 FNYEAQ, per germline. The CDR3 length is 16 residues. CDR3: CASSLADGRAREKLFF. CDR3 nucleotides: TGTGCCAGCAGCTTAGCGGACGGCAGGGCAAGGGAAAAACTGTTTTTT.